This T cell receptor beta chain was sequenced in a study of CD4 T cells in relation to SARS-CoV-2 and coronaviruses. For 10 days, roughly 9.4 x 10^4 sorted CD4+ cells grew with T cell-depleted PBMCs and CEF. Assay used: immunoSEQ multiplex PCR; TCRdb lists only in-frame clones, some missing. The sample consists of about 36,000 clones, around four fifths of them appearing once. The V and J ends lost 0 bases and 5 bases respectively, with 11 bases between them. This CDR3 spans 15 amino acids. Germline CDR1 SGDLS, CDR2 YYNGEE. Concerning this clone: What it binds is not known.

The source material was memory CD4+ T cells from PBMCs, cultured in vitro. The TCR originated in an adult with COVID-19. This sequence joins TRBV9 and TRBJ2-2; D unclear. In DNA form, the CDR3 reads TGTGCCAGCAGCGTAGCGACACTCGCGACCGGGGAGCTGTTTTTT. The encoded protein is CASSVATLATGELFF. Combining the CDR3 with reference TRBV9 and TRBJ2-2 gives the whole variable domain DSGVTQTPKHLITATGQRVTLRCSPRSGDLSVYWYQQSLDQGLQFLIQYYNGEERAKGNILERFSAQQFPDLHSELNLSSLELGDSALYFCASSVATLATGELFFGEGSRLTVL.